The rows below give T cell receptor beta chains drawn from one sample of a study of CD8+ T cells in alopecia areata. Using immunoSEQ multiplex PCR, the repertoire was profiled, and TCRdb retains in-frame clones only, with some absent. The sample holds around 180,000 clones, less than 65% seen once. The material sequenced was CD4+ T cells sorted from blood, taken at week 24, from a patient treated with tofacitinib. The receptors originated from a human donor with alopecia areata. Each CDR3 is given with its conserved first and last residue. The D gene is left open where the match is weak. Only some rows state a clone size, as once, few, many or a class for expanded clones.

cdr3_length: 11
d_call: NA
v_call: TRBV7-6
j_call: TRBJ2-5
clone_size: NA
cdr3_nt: TGTGCCAGCAGCCTGGACGGGACCCAGTACTTC
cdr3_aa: CASSLDGTQYF

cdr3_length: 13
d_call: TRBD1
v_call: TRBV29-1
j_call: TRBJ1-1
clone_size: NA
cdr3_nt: TGCAGAACCCAGGGGGCTGGGGACACTGAAGCTTTCTTT
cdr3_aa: CRTQGAGDTEAFF

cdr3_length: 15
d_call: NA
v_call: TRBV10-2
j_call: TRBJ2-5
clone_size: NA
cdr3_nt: TGCGCCAGCAGTGAGTCGGGATCGCTCCAAGAGACCCAGTACTTC
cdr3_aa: CASSESGSLQETQYF

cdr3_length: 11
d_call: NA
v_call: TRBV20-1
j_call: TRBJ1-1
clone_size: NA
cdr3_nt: TGCAGTGGGGGGCAGAACACTGAAGCTTTCTTT
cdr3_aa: CSGGQNTEAFF

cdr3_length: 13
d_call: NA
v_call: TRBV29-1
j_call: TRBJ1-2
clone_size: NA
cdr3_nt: TGCAGCGCGAAAAGGGGGGATTGGGATGGCTACACCTTC
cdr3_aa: CSAKRGDWDGYTF

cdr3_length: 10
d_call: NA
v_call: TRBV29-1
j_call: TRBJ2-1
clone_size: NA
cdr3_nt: TGCAGCGTGGGGTACAATGAGCAGTTCTTC
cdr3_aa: CSVGYNEQFF

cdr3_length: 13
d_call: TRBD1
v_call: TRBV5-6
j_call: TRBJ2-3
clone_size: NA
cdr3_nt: TGTGCCAGCAGCCTGGGACAGCCAGATACGCAGTATTTT
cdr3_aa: CASSLGQPDTQYF

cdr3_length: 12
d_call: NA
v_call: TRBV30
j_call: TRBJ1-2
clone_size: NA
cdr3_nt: TGTGCCTTAAGGGCAGCTAACTATGGCTACACCTTC
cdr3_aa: CALRAANYGYTF

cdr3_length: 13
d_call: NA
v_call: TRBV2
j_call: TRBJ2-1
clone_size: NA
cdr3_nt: TGTGCCAGCAGTTTCGACGGTAACAATGAGCAGTTCTTC
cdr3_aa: CASSFDGNNEQFF

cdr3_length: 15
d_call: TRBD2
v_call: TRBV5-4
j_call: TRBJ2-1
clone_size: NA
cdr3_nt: TGTGCCAGCAGCTTAGCAGCGGGGGGCTACAATGAGCAGTTCTTC
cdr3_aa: CASSLAAGGYNEQFF

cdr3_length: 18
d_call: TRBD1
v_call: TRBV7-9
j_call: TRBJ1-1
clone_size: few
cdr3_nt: TGTGCCAGCAGCTCCCGCCCTCTTGGACAGGGTCCGAGGACTGAAGCTTTCTTT
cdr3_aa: CASSSRPLGQGPRTEAFF

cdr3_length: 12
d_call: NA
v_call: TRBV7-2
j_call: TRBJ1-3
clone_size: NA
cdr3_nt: TGTGCCAGCTTAATTGTCGGGAACACCATATATTTT
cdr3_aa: CASLIVGNTIYF

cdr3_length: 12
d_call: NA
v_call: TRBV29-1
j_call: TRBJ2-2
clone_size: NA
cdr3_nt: TGCAGCGTTGACGGGAACACCGGGGAGCTGTTTTTT
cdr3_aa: CSVDGNTGELFF

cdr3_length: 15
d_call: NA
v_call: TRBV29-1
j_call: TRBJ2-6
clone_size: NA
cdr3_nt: TGCAGCGCCCGAGGAGTTCCCTCTGGGGCCAACGTCCTGACTTTC
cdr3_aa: CSARGVPSGANVLTF

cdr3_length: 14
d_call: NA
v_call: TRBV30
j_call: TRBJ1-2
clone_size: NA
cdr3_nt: TGTGCCTCGGCCCGCCGGTTTGGGGTCTATGGCTACACCTTC
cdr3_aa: CASARRFGVYGYTF

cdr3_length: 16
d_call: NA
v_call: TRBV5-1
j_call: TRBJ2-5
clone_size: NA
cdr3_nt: TGCGCCAGCAGCCTAAGTAACGGAAGATTCCAAGAGACCCAGTACTTC
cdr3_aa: CASSLSNGRFQETQYF

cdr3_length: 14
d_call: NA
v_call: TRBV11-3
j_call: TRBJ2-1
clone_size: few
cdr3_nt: TGTGCCAGCAGCTTAGATCCCTCGCTCGGGGAGCAGTTCTTC
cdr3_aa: CASSLDPSLGEQFF

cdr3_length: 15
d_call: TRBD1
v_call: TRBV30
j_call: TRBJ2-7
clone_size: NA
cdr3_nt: TGTGCCTGGATGGCCGCGGGACAGGGGGTTGACGAGCAGTACTTC
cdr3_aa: CAWMAAGQGVDEQYF

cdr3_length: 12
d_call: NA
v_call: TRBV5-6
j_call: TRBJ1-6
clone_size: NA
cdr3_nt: TGTGCCAGCAGCGATAGGGATTCACCCCTCCACTTT
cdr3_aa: CASSDRDSPLHF

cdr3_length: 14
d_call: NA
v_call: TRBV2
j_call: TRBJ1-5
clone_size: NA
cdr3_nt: TGTGCCAGCAGTGGAGGGACCGCGGCCCAGCCCCAGCATTTT
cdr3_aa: CASSGGTAAQPQHF

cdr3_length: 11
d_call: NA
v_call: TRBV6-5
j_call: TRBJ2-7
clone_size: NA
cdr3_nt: TGTGCCAGCAGTTACCCTCCCAAGCAGTACTTC
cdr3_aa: CASSYPPKQYF

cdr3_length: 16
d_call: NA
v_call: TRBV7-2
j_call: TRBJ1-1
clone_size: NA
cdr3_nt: TGTGCCAGCAGCTTATTCAGGGTCTTAGGGGGCACTGAAGCTTTCTTT
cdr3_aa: CASSLFRVLGGTEAFF

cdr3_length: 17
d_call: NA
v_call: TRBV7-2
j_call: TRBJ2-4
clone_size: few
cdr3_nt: TGTGCCAGCAGCCCCCCGACAGGAACGGATGCCAAAAACATTCAGTACTTC
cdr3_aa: CASSPPTGTDAKNIQYF

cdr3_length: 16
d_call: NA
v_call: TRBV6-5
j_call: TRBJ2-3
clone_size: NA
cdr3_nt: TGTGCCAGCAGTTACTCGCCCGGCCTTGCCACAGATACGCAGTATTTT
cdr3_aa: CASSYSPGLATDTQYF

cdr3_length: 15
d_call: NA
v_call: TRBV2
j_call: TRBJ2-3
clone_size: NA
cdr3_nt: TGTGCCAGCAGTGAATACCAGCGTAGCACAGATACGCAGTATTTT
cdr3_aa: CASSEYQRSTDTQYF

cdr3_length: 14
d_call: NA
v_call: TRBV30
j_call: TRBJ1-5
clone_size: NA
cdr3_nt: TGTGCCTGGAAGCGGTCCGGGCGCAATCAGCCCCAGCATTTT
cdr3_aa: CAWKRSGRNQPQHF

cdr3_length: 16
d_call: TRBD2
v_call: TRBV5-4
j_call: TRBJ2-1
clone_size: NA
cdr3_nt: TGTGCCAGCAGCTTGGTCGGCGGGGGGGCAACGGATGAGCAGTTCTTC
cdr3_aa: CASSLVGGGATDEQFF

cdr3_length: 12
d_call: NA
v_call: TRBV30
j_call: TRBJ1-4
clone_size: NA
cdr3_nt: TGTGCCTGGAGTGCGGGCCTCGAAAAACTGTTTTTT
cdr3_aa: CAWSAGLEKLFF

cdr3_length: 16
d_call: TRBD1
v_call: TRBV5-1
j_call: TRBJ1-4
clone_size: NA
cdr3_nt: TGCGCCAGCAGCTCCGGGACAGGGGGCCAATTTGAAAAACTGTTTTTT
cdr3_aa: CASSSGTGGQFEKLFF

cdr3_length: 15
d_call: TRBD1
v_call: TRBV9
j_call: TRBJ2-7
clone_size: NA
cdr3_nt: TGTGCCAGCAGCCCAGACGGGACAGGGTCCTACGAGCAGTACTTC
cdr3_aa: CASSPDGTGSYEQYF

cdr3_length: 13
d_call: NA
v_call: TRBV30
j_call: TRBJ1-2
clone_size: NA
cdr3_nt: TGTGCCTGGAGGCCCGGGATTCGTGATGGCTACACCTTC
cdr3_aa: CAWRPGIRDGYTF

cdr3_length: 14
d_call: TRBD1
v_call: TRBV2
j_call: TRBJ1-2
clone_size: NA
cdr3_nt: TGTGCCAGCAGGACAGGGGCTGACATTGGTGGCTACACCTTC
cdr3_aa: CASRTGADIGGYTF

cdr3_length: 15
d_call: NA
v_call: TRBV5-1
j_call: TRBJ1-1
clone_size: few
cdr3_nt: TGCGCCAGCAGCCGGGAGTCTGGAAAACTTCAGGGAGCTTTCTTT
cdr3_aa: CASSRESGKLQGAFF

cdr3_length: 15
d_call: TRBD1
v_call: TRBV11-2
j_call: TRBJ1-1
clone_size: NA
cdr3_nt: TGTGCCAGCAGCTCGCAAGGGGGCGGGGGCACTGAAGCTTTCTTT
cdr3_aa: CASSSQGGGGTEAFF

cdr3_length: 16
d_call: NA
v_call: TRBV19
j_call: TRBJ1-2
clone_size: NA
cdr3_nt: TGTGCCAGTAGCACTGATGCAGCAGGCGGCGGCTATGGCTACACCTTC
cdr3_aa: CASSTDAAGGGYGYTF

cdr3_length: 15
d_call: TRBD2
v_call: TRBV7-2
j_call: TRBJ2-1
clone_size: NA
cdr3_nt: TGTGCCAGCAGCCCGGCTATTAGCGGGGTCAATGAGCAGTTCTTC
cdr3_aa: CASSPAISGVNEQFF

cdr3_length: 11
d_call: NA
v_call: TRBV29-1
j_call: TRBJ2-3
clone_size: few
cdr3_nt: TGCAGCGCCCTCCCGAGGGATACGCAGTATTTT
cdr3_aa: CSALPRDTQYF

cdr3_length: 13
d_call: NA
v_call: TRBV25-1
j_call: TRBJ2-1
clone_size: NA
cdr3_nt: TGTGCCAGCACACAGGACGGATACAATGAGCAGTTCTTC
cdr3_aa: CASTQDGYNEQFF

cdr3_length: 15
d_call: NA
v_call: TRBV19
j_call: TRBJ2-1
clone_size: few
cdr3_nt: TGTGCCAGTAGTATAGATGAGGGGACCTACAATGAGCAGTTCTTC
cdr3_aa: CASSIDEGTYNEQFF

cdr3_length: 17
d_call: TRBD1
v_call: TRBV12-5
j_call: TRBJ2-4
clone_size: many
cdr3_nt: TGTGCTAGTGGTTTGGTAAGGGACAGCTTAGCCAAAAACATTCAGTACTTC
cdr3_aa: CASGLVRDSLAKNIQYF

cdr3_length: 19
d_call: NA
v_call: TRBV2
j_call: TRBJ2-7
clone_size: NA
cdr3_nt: TGTGCCAGCAGTGAAGCGTACAACAACTCCAGGGGTCCCGCCTACGAGCAGTACTTC
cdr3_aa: CASSEAYNNSRGPAYEQYF

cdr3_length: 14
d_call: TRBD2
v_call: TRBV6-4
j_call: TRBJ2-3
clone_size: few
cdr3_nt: TGTGCCAGCAGTGAAGACCTAGCGGCGGATACGCAGTATTTT
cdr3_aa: CASSEDLAADTQYF

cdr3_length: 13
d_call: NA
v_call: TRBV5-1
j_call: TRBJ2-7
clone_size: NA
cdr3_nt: TGCGCCAGCAGCTTGGGCGGGGTCGGCGAGCAGTACTTC
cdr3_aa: CASSLGGVGEQYF

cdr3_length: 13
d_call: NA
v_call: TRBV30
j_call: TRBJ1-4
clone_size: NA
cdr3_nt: TGTGCCTGGAGTGTACTTGGGAATGAAAAACTGTTTTTT
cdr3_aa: CAWSVLGNEKLFF

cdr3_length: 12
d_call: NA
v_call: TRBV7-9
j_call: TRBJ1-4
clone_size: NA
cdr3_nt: TGTGCCAGCAGCGACACTGAGGAAAAACTGTTTTTT
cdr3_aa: CASSDTEEKLFF

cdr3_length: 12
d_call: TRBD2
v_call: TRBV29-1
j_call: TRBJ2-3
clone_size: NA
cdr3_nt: TGCAGCGGGACTAGCACCACAGATACGCAGTATTTT
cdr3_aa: CSGTSTTDTQYF

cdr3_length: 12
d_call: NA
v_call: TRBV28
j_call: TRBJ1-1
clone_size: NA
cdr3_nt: TGTGCCAGCAGGTCCACCGGGACTGGAGCTTTCTTT
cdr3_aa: CASRSTGTGAFF

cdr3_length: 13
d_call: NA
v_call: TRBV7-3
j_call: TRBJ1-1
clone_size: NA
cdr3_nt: TGTGCCAGCAGCTCACGGGCTGGGGGTGAAGCTTTCTTT
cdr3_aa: CASSSRAGGEAFF

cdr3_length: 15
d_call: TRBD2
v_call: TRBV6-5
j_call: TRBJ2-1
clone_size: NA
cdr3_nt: TGTGCCAGCAGCCAAGCGGGGTGGGGAAACAATGAGCAGTTCTTC
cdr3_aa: CASSQAGWGNNEQFF

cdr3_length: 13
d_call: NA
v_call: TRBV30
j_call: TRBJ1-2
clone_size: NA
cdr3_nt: TGTGCCTGGAGTGTAACGGCCAACTATGGCTACACCTTC
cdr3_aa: CAWSVTANYGYTF

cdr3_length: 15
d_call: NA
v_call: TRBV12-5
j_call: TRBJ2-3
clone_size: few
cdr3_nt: TGTGCTAGTGGTTTGGTGGTGGGGACCGCAGATACGCAGTATTTT
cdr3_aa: CASGLVVGTADTQYF

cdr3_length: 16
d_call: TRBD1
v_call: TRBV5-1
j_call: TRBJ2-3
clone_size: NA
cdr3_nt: TGCGCCAGCAGCTTACAGGGGGCCGCTAGCACAGATACGCAGTATTTT
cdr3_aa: CASSLQGAASTDTQYF

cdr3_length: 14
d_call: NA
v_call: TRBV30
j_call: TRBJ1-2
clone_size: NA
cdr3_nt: TGTGCCTGGATGGGTCGCAAAGGGAACTATGGCTACACCTTC
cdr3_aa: CAWMGRKGNYGYTF

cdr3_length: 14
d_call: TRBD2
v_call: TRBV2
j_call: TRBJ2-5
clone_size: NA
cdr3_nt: TGTGCCAGCGACCAAGACGGGACTAGCCTTGTGAAGTACTTC
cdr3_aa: CASDQDGTSLVKYF

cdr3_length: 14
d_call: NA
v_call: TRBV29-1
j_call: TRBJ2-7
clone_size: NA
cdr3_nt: TGCAGCGTTGAAAGGTTGTTAGCTATCAACGAGCAGTACTTC
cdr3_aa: CSVERLLAINEQYF